What follows are 13 T cell receptor beta chains derived from one specimen sequenced in a study of CD8 T cells in Susac syndrome. It was with random hexamers that roughly 0.45 to 1 ug RNA was reverse transcribed. TCRdb reanalysed the immunoSEQ multiplex PCR reads using MiXCR and keeps one entry per CDR3 protein. The table shows just under 150,000 distinct CDR3 sequences, with around 94% occurring only once. Source material: CD4+ T cells from PBMCs. These receptors all come from a human donor in good health.

This rearrangement joins TRBV6-5 to TRBJ1-2; possibly TRBD1 for D (6 bases). The V end lost 0 bases, the J end lost 2 bases, and 7 bases lay between the germline ends. The CDR3 totals 14 residues. From germline, CDR1 is MNHEY and CDR2 SVGAGI. CDR3 sequence: CASSYSRGNYGYTF. The DNA for the CDR3 is TGTGCCAGCAGTTACTCAAGGGGGAACTATGGCTACACCTTC.

The chain carries TRBV3-1 and TRBJ2-7; D gene ambiguous. Per the germline V gene, CDR1 is LGHDT and CDR2 is YNNKEL (reference sequence). V gave up 4 bases and J gave up 0 bases, with 7 bases separating them. The CDR3 sequence is 13 residues long. The CDR3 DNA follows: TGTGCCAGCAGCCGCTTGGGCTCCTACGAGCAGTACTTC. Its translation: CASSRLGSYEQYF.

CDR3 amino acids: CASSPAGSINQPQHF. CDR3 bases: TGTGCCAGCAGCCCCGCGGGGTCTATCAATCAGCCCCAGCATTTT. This sequence joins TRBV7-9 and TRBJ1-5; no reliable D call. Trimming stripped 5 bases from V and 3 bases from J, with 14 bases between. CDR1 and CDR2 (germline): SEHNR, FQNEAQ (reference sequence). CDR3 length: 15 amino acids.

The chain combines TRBV20-1 with TRBJ1-5; weak D call: TRBD1 (6 bases). CDR1 is DFQATT and CDR2 is SNEGSKA in the germline V gene (reference sequence). V lost 5 bases to trimming and J lost 2 bases, with 16 bases between them. The CDR3 consists of 15 residues. The CDR3 is CSAHRRGWGNQPQHF. Here the CDR3 DNA reads TGCAGTGCTCACCGCAGGGGTTGGGGCAATCAGCCCCAGCATTTT.

This chain uses TRBV3-1 with TRBJ2-4; D perhaps matches TRBD1 (5 bases). From germline, CDR1 is LGHDT and CDR2 YNNKEL (reference sequence). Trimming stripped 1 base from V and 0 bases from J, with 10 bases between. This CDR3 contains 16 residues. The CDR3 region has the DNA TGTGCCAGCAGCCAAGTAAGGGGAACAGCCAAAAACATTCAGTACTTC. Its protein is CASSQVRGTAKNIQYF.

J is TRBJ1-1 and V is TRBV6-5; no definite D call. CDR1 MNHEY and CDR2 SVGAGI come from the germline V gene. With 6 bases removed from V and 1 base from J, the gap between germline ends came to 9 bases. The CDR3 sequence is 13 residues long. The CDR3 DNA is TGTGCCAGCAGGTTACGGGAGAACACTGAAGCTTTCTTT. It is translated as CASRLRENTEAFF.

Notes on this clonotype: The germline gene is not matched at one end of the junction; a read error may be the cause. The gene calls are TRBV20-1 and TRBJ2-1, with 10 positions matching TRBD2. This CDR3 region has 13 residues. Germline CDR1 DFQATT, CDR2 SNEGSKA (reference sequence). The CDR3 nucleotides read TGCAGTCCTAGCGGGGGCCTTAATGGTGAGCAGTTCTTC. This gives the protein CSPSGGLNGEQFF.

The chain joins TRBV20-1 to TRBJ2-3, with 7 positions matching TRBD2. Unmatched junction bases numbered 8, after V lost 3 bases and J lost 2 bases. CDR1 and CDR2 (germline): DFQATT, SNEGSKA (reference sequence). This CDR3 region has 15 residues. The DNA for the CDR3 is TGCAGTGCTAGTCTTAGCGGGCCAAACACAGATACGCAGTATTTT. Translation: CSASLSGPNTDTQYF.

The CDR3 loop reads CASHRAGGSEAFF. CDR3 coding DNA: TGTGCCAGCCACCGGGCAGGGGGCTCTGAAGCTTTCTTT. The chain has TRBV27 and TRBJ1-1; 8 positions agree with TRBD1. The CDR3 totals 13 residues. With 8 bases clipped from V and 6 bases from J, the junction kept 8 bases outside the gene matches. Germline CDR1 is MNHEY and CDR2 is SMNVEV (reference sequence).

The gene calls are TRBV7-9 and TRBJ2-1, with 10 bases fitting TRBD2. Germline CDR1 SEHNR, CDR2 FQNEAQ (reference sequence). The ends lost 6 bases at V and 11 bases at J; junction bases unmatched: 4. This CDR3 comprises 12 residues. The DNA of the CDR3 is TGTGCCAGCAGACAAGCGGGAGGGAAGCAGTTCTTC. Its protein product is CASRQAGGKQFF.

The chain has TRBV20-1 and TRBJ1-5; tentatively, D is TRBD1 (6 bases). The germline V gene encodes CDR1 DFQATT and CDR2 SNEGSKA (reference sequence). The V gene lost 3 bases and the J gene lost 0 bases, with 12 bases spanning the gap. This CDR3 comprises 15 residues. CDR3 nucleotides: TGCAGTGCTAGTGGGGGCTCGAATAGCAATCAGCCCCAGCATTTT. Translating gives CSASGGSNSNQPQHF.

V usage is TRBV27 and J usage is TRBJ1-2, with 7 bases fitting TRBD1. Germline CDR1 is MNHEY and CDR2 is SMNVEV (reference sequence). Losses at the gene ends were 5 bases for V and 6 bases for J; bases not matched to a gene: 9. This CDR3 contains 14 residues. Here the CDR3 reads CASSPWDSSDGYTF. Here the CDR3 DNA reads TGTGCCAGCAGTCCATGGGACAGTTCAGATGGCTACACCTTC.

This chain joins TRBV5-1 and TRBJ2-1, with no clear D. The V end was cut by 2 bases, the J end by 3 bases, with 6 bases between. The CDR3 is 13 amino acids. Germline V gene data show CDR1 as SGHRS and CDR2 as YFSETQ. The CDR3 nucleotides read TGCGCCAGCAGCTTTGGGGACTACAATGAGCAGTTCTTC. Translation: CASSFGDYNEQFF.